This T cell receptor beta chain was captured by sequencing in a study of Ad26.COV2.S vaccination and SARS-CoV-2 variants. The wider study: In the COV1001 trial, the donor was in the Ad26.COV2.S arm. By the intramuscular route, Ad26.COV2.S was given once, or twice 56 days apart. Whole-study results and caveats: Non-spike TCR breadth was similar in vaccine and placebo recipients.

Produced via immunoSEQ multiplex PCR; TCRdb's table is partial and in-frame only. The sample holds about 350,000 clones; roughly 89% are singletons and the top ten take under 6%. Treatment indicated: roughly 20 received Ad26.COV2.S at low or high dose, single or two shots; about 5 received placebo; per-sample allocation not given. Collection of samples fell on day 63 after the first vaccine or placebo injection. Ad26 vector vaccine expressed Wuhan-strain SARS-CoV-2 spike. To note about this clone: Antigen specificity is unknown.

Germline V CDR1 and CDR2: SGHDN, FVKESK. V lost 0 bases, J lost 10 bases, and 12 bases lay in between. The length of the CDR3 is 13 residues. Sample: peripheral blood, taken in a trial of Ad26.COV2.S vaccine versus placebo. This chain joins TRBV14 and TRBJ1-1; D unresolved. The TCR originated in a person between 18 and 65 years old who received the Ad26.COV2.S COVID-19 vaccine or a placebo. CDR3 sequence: CASSQDWGAGAFF. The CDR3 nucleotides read TGTGCCAGCAGCCAAGATTGGGGAGCTGGAGCTTTCTTT.